This entry features one T cell receptor (beta chain) sequence. The antigen is not known. PBMCs stemmed from 10 ml fresh peripheral blood. Amplified TCR beta CDR3 regions came from RNA transcripts. Carried out on the TCR CDR3, a first-round RT-PCR used the HTBI primer set. Each CDR3 protein gets one entry after TCRdb re-called the multiplex PCR reads with MiXCR. The sample lists about 420,000 distinct CDR3 sequences, roughly an eighth occurring once. V gave up 4 bases and J gave up 1 base, with 7 bases separating them. The CDR3 covers 13 residues. Looked up from germline, CDR1 is ENHRY and CDR2 is SYGVKD. The data are from a study of T cells in Graves' hyperthyroidism and ophthalmopathy. Study context: Peripheral blood sampling occurred at initial diagnosis, before any treatment.

Study-wide findings and caveats: Model-based prediction identified ophthalmopathy a median around seven months prior to its onset. Also found in blood were most expanded thyroid clonotypes above 0.001.

This receptor was identified in a woman between 18 and 29 years old with Graves' hyperthyroidism. The chain is built from TRBV10-3 and TRBJ1-1; D unclear. Sequenced input: blood. CDR3 nucleotides: TGTGCCATCAGTGGCGCGGAGAACACTGAAGCTTTCTTT. It codes for CAISGAENTEAFF.